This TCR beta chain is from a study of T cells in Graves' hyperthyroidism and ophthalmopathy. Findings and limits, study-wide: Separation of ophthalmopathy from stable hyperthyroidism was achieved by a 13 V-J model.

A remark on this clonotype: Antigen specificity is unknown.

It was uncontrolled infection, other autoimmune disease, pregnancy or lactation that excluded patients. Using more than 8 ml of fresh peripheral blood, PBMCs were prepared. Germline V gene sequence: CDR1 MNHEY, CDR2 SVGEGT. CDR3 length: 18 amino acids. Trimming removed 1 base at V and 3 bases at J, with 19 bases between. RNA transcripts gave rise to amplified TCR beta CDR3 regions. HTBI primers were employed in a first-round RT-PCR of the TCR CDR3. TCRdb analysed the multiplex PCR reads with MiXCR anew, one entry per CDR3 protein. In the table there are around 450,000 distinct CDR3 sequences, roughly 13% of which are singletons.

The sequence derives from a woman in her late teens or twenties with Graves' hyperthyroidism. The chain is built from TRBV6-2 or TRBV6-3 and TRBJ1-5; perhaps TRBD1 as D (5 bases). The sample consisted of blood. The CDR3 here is CASSYFSRVDTINQPQHF. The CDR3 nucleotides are TGTGCCAGCAGTTACTTTTCCAGGGTGGATACTATCAATCAGCCCCAGCATTTT.